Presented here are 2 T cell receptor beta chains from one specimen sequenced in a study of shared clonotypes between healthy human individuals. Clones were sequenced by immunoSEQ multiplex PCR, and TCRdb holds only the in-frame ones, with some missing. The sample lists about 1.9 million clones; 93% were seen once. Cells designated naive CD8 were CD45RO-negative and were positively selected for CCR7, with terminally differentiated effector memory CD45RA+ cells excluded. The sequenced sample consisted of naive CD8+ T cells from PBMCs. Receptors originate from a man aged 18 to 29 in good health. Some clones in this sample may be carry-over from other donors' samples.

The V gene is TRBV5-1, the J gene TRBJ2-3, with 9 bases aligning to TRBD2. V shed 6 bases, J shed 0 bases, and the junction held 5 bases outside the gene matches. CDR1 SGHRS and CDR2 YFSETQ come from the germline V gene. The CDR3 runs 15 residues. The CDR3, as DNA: TGCGCCAGCATCGCCGGACTAGCGAGCACAGATACGCAGTATTTT. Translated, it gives CASIAGLASTDTQYF. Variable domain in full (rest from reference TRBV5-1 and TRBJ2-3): KAGVTQTPRYLIKTRGQQVTLSCSPISGHRSVSWYQQTPGQGLQFLFEYFSETQRNKGNFPGRFSGRQFSNSRSEMNVSTLELGDSALYLCASIAGLASTDTQYFGPGTRLTVL.

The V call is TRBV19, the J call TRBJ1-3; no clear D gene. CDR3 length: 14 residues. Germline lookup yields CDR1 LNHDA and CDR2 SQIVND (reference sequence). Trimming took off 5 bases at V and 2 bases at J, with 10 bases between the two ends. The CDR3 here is CASSAMFTGNTIYF. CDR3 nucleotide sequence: TGTGCCAGTAGTGCAATGTTCACTGGAAACACCATATATTTT.